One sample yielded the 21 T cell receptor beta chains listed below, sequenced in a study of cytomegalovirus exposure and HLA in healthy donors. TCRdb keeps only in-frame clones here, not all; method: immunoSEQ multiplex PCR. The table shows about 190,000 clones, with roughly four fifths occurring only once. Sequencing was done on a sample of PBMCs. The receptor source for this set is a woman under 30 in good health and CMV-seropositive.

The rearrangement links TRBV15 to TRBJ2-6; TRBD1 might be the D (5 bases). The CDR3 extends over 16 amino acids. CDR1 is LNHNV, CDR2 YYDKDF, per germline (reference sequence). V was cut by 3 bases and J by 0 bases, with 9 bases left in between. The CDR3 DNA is TGTGCCACCAGCAGGGAAGACAGCTCTGGGGCCAACGTCCTGACTTTC. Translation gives CATSREDSSGANVLTF.

The CDR3: CASSSPGNTGDPLYYEQYF. As DNA, the CDR3 is TGTGCCAGCAGCTCTCCAGGGAACACAGGGGATCCCTTATACTACGAGCAGTACTTC. The V gene is TRBV5-4, the J gene TRBJ2-7, with 7 nucleotides matching TRBD1. The CDR3 extends over 19 amino acids. The germline V gene encodes CDR1 SGHNT and CDR2 YYREEE (reference sequence). J lost 3 bases, V lost 3 bases, and 21 bases had no gene match.

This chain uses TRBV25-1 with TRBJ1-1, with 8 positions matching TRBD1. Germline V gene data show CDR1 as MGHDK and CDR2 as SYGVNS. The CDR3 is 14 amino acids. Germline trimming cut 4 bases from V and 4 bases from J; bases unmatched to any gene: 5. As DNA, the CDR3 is TGTGCCAGCAGTGCCGGACAGGGTGGCACTGAAGCTTTCTTT. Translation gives CASSAGQGGTEAFF.

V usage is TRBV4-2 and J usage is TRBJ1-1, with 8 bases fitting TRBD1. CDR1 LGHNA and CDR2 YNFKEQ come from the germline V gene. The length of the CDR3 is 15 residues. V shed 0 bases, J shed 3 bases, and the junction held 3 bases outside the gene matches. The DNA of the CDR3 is TGTGCCAGCAGCCAAGAAAACAGGGGGGACACTGAAGCTTTCTTT. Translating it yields CASSQENRGDTEAFF.

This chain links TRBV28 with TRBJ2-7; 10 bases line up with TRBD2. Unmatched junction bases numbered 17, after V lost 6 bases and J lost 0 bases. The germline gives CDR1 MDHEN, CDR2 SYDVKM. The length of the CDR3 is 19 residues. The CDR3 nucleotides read TGTGCCAGCAGACGAAGGCTAGCGGGGGAGCGCCTTAGCTCCTACGAGCAGTACTTC. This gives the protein CASRRRLAGERLSSYEQYF.

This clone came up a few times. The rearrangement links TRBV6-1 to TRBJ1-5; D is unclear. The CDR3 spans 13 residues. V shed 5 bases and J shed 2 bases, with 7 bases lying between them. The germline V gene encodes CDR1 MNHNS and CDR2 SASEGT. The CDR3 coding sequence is TGTGCCAGCAGTTGGCAGGGCAATCAGCCCCAGCATTTT. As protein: CASSWQGNQPQHF.

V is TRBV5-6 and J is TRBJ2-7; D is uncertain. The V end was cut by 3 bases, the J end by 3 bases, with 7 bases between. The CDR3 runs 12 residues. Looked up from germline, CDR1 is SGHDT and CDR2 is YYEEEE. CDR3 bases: TGTGCCAGCAGCTCAACAGACTACGAGCAGTACTTC. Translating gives CASSSTDYEQYF.

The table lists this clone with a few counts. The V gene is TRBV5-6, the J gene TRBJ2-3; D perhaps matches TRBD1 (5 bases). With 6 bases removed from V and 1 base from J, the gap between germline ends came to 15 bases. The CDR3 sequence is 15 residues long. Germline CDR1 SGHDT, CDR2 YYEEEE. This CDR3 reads CASTPSTDRTDTQYF. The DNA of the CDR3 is TGTGCCAGCACCCCTTCGACAGATCGCACAGATACGCAGTATTTT. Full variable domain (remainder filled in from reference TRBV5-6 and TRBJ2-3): DAGVTQSPTHLIKTRGQQVTLRCSPKSGHDTVSWYQQALGQGPQFIFQYYEEEERQRGNFPDRFSGHQFPNYSSELNVNALLLGDSALYLCASTPSTDRTDTQYFGPGTRLTVL.

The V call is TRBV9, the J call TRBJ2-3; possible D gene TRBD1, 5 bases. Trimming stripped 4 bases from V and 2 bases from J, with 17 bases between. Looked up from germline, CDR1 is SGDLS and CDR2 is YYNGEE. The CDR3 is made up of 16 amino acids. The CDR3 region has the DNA TGTGCCAGCAGCCCCCAACTTAGGGGTAACACAGATACGCAGTATTTT. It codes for CASSPQLRGNTDTQYF.

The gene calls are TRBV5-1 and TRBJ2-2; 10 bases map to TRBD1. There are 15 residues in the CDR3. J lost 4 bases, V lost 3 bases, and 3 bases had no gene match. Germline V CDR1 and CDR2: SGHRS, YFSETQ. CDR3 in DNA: TGCGCCAGCAGCTCGGACAGGGGGTCCACCGGGGAGCTGTTTTTT. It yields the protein CASSSDRGSTGELFF.

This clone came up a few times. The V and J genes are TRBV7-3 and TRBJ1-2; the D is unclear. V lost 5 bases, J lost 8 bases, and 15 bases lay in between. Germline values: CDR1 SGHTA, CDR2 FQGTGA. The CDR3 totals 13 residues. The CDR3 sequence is CASSGLAAWGYTF. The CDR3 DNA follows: TGTGCCAGCAGCGGCCTGGCGGCGTGGGGCTACACCTTC.

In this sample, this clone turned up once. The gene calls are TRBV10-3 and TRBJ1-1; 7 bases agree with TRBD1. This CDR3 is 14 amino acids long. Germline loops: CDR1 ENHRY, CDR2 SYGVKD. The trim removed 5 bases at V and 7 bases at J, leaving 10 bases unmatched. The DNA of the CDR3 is TGTGCCATCAGTTCTAATACCGGGACAGATGAAGCTTTCTTT. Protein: CAISSNTGTDEAFF.

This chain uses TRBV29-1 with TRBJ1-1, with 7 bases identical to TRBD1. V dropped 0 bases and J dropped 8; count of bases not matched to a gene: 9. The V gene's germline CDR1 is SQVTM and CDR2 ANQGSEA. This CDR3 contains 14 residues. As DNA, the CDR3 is TGCAGCGTTGAAGATCTACCGACAGGGCCAGAAGCTTTCTTT. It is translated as CSVEDLPTGPEAFF.

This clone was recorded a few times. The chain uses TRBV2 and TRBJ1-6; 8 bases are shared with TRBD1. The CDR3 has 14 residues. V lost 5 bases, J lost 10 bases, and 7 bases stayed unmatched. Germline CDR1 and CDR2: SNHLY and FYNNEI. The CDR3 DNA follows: TGTGCCAGCAGTAAGGACAGGGTTGGGTCACCCCTCCACTTT. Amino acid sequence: CASSKDRVGSPLHF.

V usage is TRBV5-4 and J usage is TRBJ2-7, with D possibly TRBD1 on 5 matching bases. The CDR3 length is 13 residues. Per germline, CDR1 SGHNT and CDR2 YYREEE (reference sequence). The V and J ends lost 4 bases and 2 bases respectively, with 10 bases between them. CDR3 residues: CASSPLGAYEQYF. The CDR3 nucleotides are TGTGCCAGCAGCCCTTTAGGGGCCTACGAGCAGTACTTC. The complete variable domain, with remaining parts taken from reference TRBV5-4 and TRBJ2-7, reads ETGVTQSPTHLIKTRGQQVTLRCSSQSGHNTVSWYQQALGQGPQFIFQYYREEENGRGNFPPRFSGLQFPNYSSELNVNALELDDSALYLCASSPLGAYEQYFGPGTRLTVT.

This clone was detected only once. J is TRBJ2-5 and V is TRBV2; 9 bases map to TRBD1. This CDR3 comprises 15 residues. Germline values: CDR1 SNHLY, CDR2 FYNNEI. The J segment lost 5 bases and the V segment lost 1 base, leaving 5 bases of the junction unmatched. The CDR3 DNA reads TGTGCCAGCAGTGAAGAAGGGACAGGGCGGGAGACCCAGTACTTC. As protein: CASSEEGTGRETQYF.

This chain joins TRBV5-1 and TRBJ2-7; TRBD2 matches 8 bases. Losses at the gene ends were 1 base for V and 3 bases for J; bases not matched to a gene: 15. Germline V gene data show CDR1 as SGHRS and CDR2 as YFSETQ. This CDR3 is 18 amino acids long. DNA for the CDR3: TGCGCCAGCAGCTTGTCCCCGGCGGGGGCGGGGGGTATCTACGAGCAGTACTTC. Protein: CASSLSPAGAGGIYEQYF.

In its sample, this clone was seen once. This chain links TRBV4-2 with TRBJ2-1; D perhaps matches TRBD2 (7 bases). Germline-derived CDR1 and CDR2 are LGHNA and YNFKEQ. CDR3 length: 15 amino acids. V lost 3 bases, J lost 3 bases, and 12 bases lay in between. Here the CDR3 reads CASSQGGLGYNEQFF. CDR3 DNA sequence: TGTGCCAGCAGCCAGGGGGGGCTCGGCTACAATGAGCAGTTCTTC.

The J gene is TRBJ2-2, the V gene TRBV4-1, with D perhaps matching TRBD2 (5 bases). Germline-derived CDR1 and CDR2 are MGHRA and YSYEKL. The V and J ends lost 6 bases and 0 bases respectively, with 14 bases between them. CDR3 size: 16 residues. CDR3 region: CASSLRGFANTGELFF. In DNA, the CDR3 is TGCGCCAGCAGTCTTCGCGGGTTCGCGAACACCGGGGAGCTGTTTTTT.

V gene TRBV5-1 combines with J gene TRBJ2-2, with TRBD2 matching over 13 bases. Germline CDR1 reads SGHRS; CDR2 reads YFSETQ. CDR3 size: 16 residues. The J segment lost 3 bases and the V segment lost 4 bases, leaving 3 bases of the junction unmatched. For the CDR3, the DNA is TGCGCCAGCAGCCCACTAGCGGGGGGGGACACCGGGGAGCTGTTTTTT. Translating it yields CASSPLAGGDTGELFF.

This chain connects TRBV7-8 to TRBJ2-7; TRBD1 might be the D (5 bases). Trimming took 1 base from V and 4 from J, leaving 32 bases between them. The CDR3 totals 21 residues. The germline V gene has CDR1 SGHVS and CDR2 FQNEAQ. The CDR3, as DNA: TGTGCCAGCAGCTTAGAGGGCAGGGCTGGTCTTTCGTTCGCCTTTACGTACGAGCAGTACTTC. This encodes CASSLEGRAGLSFAFTYEQYF.